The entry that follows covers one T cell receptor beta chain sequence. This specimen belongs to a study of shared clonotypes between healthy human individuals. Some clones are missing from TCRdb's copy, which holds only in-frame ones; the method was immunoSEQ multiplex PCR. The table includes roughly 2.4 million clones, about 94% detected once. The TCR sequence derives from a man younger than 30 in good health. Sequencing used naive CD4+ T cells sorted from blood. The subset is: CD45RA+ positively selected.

The DNA of the CDR3 is TGTGCCAGGACGGACAGCCAACTGTTTTTT. The encoded protein is CARTDSQLFF. The V and J genes are TRBV6-4 and TRBJ1-4, with D possibly being TRBD1 (6 bases). Germline V gives CDR1 MRHNA, CDR2 SNTAGT. This CDR3 is 10 amino acids long. Trimming removed 9 bases at V and 12 bases at J, with 11 bases between.